This T cell receptor beta chain was documented in a study of T cell repertoires in cytomegalovirus infection (dated by TCRdb to between 2018 and 2021). Context from the whole study: The peptide stimulations were aimed at well-studied HLA-B-restricted epitopes as well as recently identified HLA-C-restricted CMV epitopes, whose presentation resists viral immunomodulation. Because public TCR beta signatures pointed to carriage of CMV infection together with the matching HLA type, the HLA type of each donor mattered for the analysis.

The sample's treatment or condition label is to be understood as: in vitro stimulation with specific CMV peptide epitopes to enrich CMV-specific T cells. For sequencing, an Illumina HiSeq 1500 was employed. Through fastp at Q25 and MiXCR, TCRdb rebuilt clones from the public reads, retaining in-frame beta chains. Duplicate CDR3 protein sequences are folded into a single record with the most common DNA and genes. The sample table lists some 900,000 distinct CDR3 sequences, roughly 33% of them with a count of one. The ten top clones hold under 15% of the sample. Overall study outcomes, separate from this receptor: The ex vivo response was dominated by HLA-C-restricted CMV-specific TCR beta clonotypes, and the single most frequent clonotype in two of eight donors was supplied by these HLA-C-restricted clonotypes. Carriers of CMV infection plus the relevant HLA type were discriminated by the cumulative frequency of public TCR beta family members in the study cohort and in an independent roughly 320-donor cohort.

From the cysteine through the phenylalanine, the CDR3 covers 17 amino acids. Only the CDR3 region is kept as DNA, spanning 51 bases read in frame from base 1. The CDR1 and CDR2 encoded by the germline V gene (reference sequence) are MNHEY and SMNVEV. V is clipped by 5 bases and J by 3 bases, and the sequence between their germline boundaries is 21 bases long. As concerns this clonotype: The antigen this receptor binds is unknown. Per-base quality was not reported, and no clone a single base away is much larger than it.

This receptor was taken from a human donor in good health (CMV status not recorded). Some clones in this sample may be carry-over from other donors' samples. Sequencing used cultured CD8+ T cells from PBMCs, obtained from culture after CMV antigen stimulation. The sequence joins TRBV27 to TRBJ2-3, with a tentative D gene TRBD1 over 6 matching bases. The nucleotides read TGTGCCAGCAGTCCTCTTACAGGGAACAGGGTAACAGATACGCAGTATTTT. The resulting protein is CASSPLTGNRVTDTQYF.